Reported below is one T cell receptor beta chain. Per germline, CDR1 MNHEY and CDR2 SVGAGI. V lost 5 bases, J lost 3 bases, and 10 bases lay in between. There are 13 residues in the CDR3. This sample is drawn from a study of T cell responses to AZD1222 COVID-19 vaccine. TCRdb's copy holds only in-frame clones and misses some; the assay was immunoSEQ multiplex PCR. The sample carries some 120,000 clones, 88% recorded once. This sequence was found in an adult in good health. This chain uses TRBV6-5 with TRBJ1-1; D unresolved. Sequences were derived from peripheral blood, sampled on day 0 of AZD1222 vaccination. This CDR3 reads CASSPRYYTEAFF. CDR3 DNA sequence: TGTGCCAGCAGTCCCCGTTACTACACTGAAGCTTTCTTT.